This T cell receptor beta chain was recovered during a study of T cell responses to AZD1222 COVID-19 vaccine. Assay used: immunoSEQ multiplex PCR; TCRdb lists only in-frame clones, some missing. The sample holds about 180,000 clones, 91% seen once. Sequencing was performed on peripheral blood, taken on day 0 of AZD1222 vaccination. The receptor comes from an adult in good health.

The CDR3 coding sequence is TGTGCCAGTAGTATGGGCAGGGGGAGAGGTGAAGCTTTCTTT. Protein product: CASSMGRGRGEAFF. The V and J genes are TRBV19 and TRBJ1-1; 7 positions match TRBD1. The CDR3 totals 14 residues. CDR1 is LNHDA, CDR2 SQIVND, per germline (reference sequence). The ends lost 3 bases at V and 7 bases at J; junction bases unmatched: 8.